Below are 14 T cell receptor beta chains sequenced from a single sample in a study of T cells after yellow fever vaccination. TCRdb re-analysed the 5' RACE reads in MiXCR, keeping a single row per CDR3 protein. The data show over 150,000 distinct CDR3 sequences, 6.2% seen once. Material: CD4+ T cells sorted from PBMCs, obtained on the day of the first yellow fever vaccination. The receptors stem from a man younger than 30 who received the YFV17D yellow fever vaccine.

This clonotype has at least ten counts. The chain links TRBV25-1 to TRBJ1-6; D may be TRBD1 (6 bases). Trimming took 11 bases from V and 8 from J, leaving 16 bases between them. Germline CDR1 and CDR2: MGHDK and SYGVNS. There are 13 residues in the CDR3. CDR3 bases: TGTGCCGCGGGAAGGGACACGGATTCACCCCTCCACTTT. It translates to CAAGRDTDSPLHF.

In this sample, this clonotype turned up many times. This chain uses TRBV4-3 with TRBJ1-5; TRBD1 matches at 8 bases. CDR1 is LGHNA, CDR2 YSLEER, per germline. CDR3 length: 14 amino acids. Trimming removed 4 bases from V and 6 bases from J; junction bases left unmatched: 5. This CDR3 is CASSLDRDGQPQHF. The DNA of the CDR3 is TGCGCCAGCAGCCTGGACAGGGACGGTCAGCCCCAGCATTTT.

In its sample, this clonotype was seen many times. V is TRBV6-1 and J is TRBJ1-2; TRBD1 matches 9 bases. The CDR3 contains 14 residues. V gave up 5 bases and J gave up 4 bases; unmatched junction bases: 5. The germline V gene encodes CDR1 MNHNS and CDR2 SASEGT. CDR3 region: CASSRDRVSYGYTF. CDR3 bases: TGTGCCAGCAGTAGGGACAGGGTTAGCTATGGCTACACCTTC.

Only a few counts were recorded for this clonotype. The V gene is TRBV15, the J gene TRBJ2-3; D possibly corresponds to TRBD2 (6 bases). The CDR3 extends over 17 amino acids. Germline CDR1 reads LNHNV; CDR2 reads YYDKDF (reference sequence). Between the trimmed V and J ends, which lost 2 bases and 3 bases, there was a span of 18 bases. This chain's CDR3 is CATSRSSAGTGTDTQYF. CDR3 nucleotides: TGTGCCACCAGCAGATCCTCTGCCGGGACTGGGACAGATACGCAGTATTTT.

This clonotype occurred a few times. The CDR3 region is CASSEPGTLTYGYTF. The CDR3 nucleotides are TGTGCCAGCAGTGAACCCGGGACTCTTACCTATGGCTACACCTTC. The J gene is TRBJ1-2, the V gene TRBV6-1, with D maybe TRBD1 (5 bases). Trimming stripped 2 bases from V and 4 bases from J, with 14 bases between. The CDR3 runs 15 residues. Germline V lookup: CDR1 MNHNS, CDR2 SASEGT.

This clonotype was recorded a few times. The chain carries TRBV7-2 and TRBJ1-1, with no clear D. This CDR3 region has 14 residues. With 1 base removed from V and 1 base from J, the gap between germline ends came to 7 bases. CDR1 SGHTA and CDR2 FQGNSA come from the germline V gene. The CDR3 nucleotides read TGTGCCAGCAGCTTAGAGTACTCGAACACTGAAGCTTTCTTT. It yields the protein CASSLEYSNTEAFF.

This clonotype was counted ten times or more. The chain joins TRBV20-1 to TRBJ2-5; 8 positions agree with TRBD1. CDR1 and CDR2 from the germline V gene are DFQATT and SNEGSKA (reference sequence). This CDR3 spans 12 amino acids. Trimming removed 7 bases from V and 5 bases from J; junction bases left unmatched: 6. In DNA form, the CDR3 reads TGCAGTGGTTGGGACAGGAGGGAGACCCAGTACTTC. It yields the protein CSGWDRRETQYF.

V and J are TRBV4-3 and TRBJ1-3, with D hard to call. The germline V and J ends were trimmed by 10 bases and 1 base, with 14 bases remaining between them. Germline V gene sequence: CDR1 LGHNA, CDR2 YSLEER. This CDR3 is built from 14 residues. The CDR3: CATSLGGSGNTIYF. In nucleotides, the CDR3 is TGCGCCACCTCCTTAGGAGGGTCTGGAAACACCATATATTTT.

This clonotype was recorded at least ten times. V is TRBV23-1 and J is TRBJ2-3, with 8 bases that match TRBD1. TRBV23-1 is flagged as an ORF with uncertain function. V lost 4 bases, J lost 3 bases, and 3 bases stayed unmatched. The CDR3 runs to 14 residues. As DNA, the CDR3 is TGCGCCAGCAGTCCCCAGGGGGCAACAGATACGCAGTATTTT. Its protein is CASSPQGATDTQYF.

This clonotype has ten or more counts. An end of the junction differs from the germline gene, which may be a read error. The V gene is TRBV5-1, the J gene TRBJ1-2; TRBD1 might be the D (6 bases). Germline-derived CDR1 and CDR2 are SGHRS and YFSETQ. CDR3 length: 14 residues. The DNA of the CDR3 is TGTGCCAGCAGCTTAGATCAGGGGAGCTATGGCTACACCTTC. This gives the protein CASSLDQGSYGYTF.

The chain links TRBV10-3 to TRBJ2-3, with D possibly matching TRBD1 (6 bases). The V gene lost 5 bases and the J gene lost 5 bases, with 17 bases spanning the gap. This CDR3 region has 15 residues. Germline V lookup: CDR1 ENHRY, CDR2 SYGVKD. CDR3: CAISNRYREQDTQYF. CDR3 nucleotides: TGTGCCATCAGTAACAGATACAGGGAACAAGATACGCAGTATTTT.

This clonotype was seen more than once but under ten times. CDR3 DNA sequence: TGTGCCAGCAGCACCCGGACAGATCTTAGAGATACGCAGTATTTT. The encoded protein is CASSTRTDLRDTQYF. The genes are TRBV7-9 and TRBJ2-3; TRBD1 might be the D (6 bases). V lost 5 bases to trimming and J lost 5 bases, with 17 bases between them. The CDR3 is made up of 15 amino acids. Germline V gives CDR1 SEHNR, CDR2 FQNEAQ (reference sequence).

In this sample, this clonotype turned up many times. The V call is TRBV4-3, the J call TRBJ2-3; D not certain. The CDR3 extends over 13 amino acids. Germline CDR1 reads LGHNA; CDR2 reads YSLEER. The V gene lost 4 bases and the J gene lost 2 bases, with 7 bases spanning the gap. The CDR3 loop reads CASSLSVTDTQYF. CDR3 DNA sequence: TGCGCCAGCAGCCTGAGCGTCACAGATACGCAGTATTTT.

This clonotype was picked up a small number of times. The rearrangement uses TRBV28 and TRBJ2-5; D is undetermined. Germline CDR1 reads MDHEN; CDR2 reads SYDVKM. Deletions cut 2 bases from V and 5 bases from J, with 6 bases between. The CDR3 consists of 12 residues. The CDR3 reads CASSLMGETQYF. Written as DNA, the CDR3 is TGTGCCAGCAGTTTAATGGGGGAGACCCAGTACTTC. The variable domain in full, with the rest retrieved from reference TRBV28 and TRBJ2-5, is DVKVTQSSRYLVKRTGEKVFLECVQDMDHENMFWYRQDPGLGLRLIYFSYDVKMKEKGDIPEGYSVSREKKERFSLILESASTNQTSMYLCASSLMGETQYFGPGTRLLVL.